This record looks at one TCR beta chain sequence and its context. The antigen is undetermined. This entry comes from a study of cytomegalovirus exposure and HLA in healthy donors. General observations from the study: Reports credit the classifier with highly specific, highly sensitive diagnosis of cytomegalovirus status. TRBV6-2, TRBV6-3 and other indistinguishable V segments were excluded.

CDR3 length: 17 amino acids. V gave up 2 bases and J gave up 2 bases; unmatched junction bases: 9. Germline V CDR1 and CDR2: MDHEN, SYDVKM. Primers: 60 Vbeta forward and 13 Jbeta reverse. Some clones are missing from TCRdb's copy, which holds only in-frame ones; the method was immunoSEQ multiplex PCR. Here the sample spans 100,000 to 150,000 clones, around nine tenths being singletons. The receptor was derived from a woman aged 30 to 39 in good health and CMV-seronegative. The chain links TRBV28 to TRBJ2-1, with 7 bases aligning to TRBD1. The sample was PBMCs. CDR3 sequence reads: CASSLGSGQITYNEQFF. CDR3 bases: TGTGCCAGCAGTTTAGGATCGGGACAGATAACCTACAATGAGCAGTTCTTC.